Following are 20 T cell receptor beta chains from one sample sequenced in a study of long-term antiretroviral therapy in people with HIV. They ran version v3.0 of the immunoSEQ assay at survey level. Method: immunoSEQ multiplex PCR; TCRdb's copy keeps in-frame clones and lacks some. Found here are some 30,000 clones, around 85% of them singletons; the top ten hold 4.4%. The sequenced sample was unsorted PBMCs, obtained approximately 3.3 years after starting antiretroviral therapy. Receptor source: a man aged 18 to 30 with HIV.

The chain is built from TRBV9 and TRBJ1-5; D not resolved. The V gene's germline CDR1 is SGDLS and CDR2 YYNGEE. Trimming pared 4 bases from V and 0 bases from J, leaving 11 bases between. This CDR3 has 15 amino acids. The CDR3 DNA reads TGTGCCAGCAGCCCCTCCGGCCATAGCAATCAGCCCCAGCATTTT. This gives the protein CASSPSGHSNQPQHF.

This chain uses TRBV6-4 with TRBJ1-1; possibly TRBD1 for D (6 bases). The germline V gene encodes CDR1 MRHNA and CDR2 SNTAGT. CDR3 length equals 14 residues. V was trimmed by 3 bases and J by 6 bases, leaving 14 bases between them. CDR3 nucleotides: TGTGCCAGCAGTGAATCTCAGGGGACGGCTGAAGCTTTCTTT. Protein sequence: CASSESQGTAEAFF.

The chain is built from TRBV9 and TRBJ1-1, with 7 bases that match TRBD1. The CDR3 contains 16 residues. V dropped 4 bases and J dropped 1; count of bases not matched to a gene: 10. Germline lookup yields CDR1 SGDLS and CDR2 YYNGEE. The CDR3 here is CASSRGRVLKNTEAFF. CDR3 nucleotides: TGTGCCAGCAGCAGGGGGCGGGTCCTCAAGAACACTGAAGCTTTCTTT. Variable domain in full (rest from reference TRBV9 and TRBJ1-1): DSGVTQTPKHLITATGQRVTLRCSPRSGDLSVYWYQQSLDQGLQFLIQYYNGEERAKGNILERFSAQQFPDLHSELNLSSLELGDSALYFCASSRGRVLKNTEAFFGQGTRLTVV.

This chain links TRBV15 with TRBJ1-1; perhaps TRBD1 as D (6 bases). Trimming pared 9 bases from V and 0 bases from J, leaving 14 bases between. Germline CDR1 LNHNV, CDR2 YYDKDF (reference sequence). The CDR3 has 14 amino acids. This chain's CDR3 is CATKQGYMNTEAFF. The DNA of the CDR3 is TGTGCCACGAAACAGGGATACATGAACACTGAAGCTTTCTTT.

The CDR3 here is CASSLSSMGDNEKLFF. Written as DNA, the CDR3 is TGTGCCAGCTCACTCTCGTCTATGGGGGATAATGAAAAACTGTTTTTT. The rearrangement uses TRBV18 and TRBJ1-4, with D possibly being TRBD1 (5 bases). Germline loops: CDR1 KGHSH, CDR2 LQKENI. The CDR3 is 16 residues long. V lost 4 bases and J 4 bases, leaving 16 bases between the germline ends.

The rearrangement joins TRBV15 to TRBJ1-5; D is undetermined. Germline CDR1 is LNHNV and CDR2 is YYDKDF (reference sequence). CDR3 length equals 13 residues. The germline V and J ends were trimmed by 0 bases and 5 bases, with 5 bases remaining between them. Written as DNA, the CDR3 is TGTGCCACCAGCAGAGAGCCTTATCAGCCCCAGCATTTT. Translation: CATSREPYQPQHF.

This clone came up a few times. This chain uses TRBV6-5 with TRBJ2-7, with unresolved D. Germline CDR1 MNHEY, CDR2 SVGAGI. The CDR3 totals 15 residues. Trimming cost V 0 bases and J 4 bases, with 13 bases left between them. The CDR3 bases are TGTGCCAGCAGTTACTCGATAGACTCCGGTTACGAGCAGTACTTC. It yields the protein CASSYSIDSGYEQYF.

The V call is TRBV6-5, the J call TRBJ2-3, with TRBD2 as a possible D gene (6 bases). Germline loops: CDR1 MNHEY, CDR2 SVGAGI. With 7 bases removed from V and 4 bases from J, the gap between germline ends came to 18 bases. The CDR3 runs 15 residues. CDR3 sequence reads: CASTSGAWRADTQYF. The CDR3 nucleotides read TGTGCCAGCACCTCAGGAGCCTGGAGGGCAGATACGCAGTATTTT.

This clone was found a few times. V gene TRBV7-9 combines with J gene TRBJ1-5, with 9 bases fitting TRBD1. CDR3 length equals 15 residues. V trimming: 5 bases; J trimming: 1 base; junction bases outside the gene matches: 3. Germline lookup yields CDR1 SEHNR and CDR2 FQNEAQ (reference sequence). CDR3 amino acids: CASSRDRASNQPQHF. The CDR3 nucleotides are TGTGCCAGCAGCCGGGACAGGGCGAGCAATCAGCCCCAGCATTTT.

The CDR3 region is CASSPLDAITSTDTQYF. CDR3 DNA: TGTGCCAGCTCACCATTAGACGCCATAACGAGCACAGATACGCAGTATTTT. The chain recombines TRBV18 with TRBJ2-3; the D is unclear. CDR1 and CDR2 from the germline V gene are KGHSH and LQKENI. V was shortened by 2 bases and J by 0 bases, with 15 bases between the two germline ends. The CDR3 consists of 17 residues.

This chain connects TRBV2 to TRBJ2-7, with TRBD2 identical over 13 bases. CDR1 SNHLY and CDR2 FYNNEI come from the germline V gene. The V gene end was trimmed by 5 bases and the J gene end by 2 bases; junction bases not matched to a gene: 12. The CDR3 spans 18 residues. The CDR3 spells CASSKPGLAGQNTYEQYF. Here the CDR3 DNA reads TGTGCCAGCAGTAAACCGGGACTAGCGGGACAAAATACCTACGAGCAGTACTTC.

CDR3 bases: TGTGCCACCAGCATGATCCCGGGTGATGGTGAGCAGTTCTTC. Residues: CATSMIPGDGEQFF. The rearrangement uses TRBV15 and TRBJ2-1; D is unclear. CDR1 LNHNV and CDR2 YYDKDF come from the germline V gene (reference sequence). The length of the CDR3 is 14 residues. Trimming left V 4 bases short and J 9 bases short, with 16 bases between.

CDR3: CAISESQGLAGVLNTGELFF. The CDR3 nucleotides read TGTGCCATCAGTGAGTCACAAGGACTAGCGGGAGTCCTGAACACCGGGGAGCTGTTTTTT. The chain is built from TRBV10-3 and TRBJ2-2; 13 bases map to TRBD2. The CDR3 runs to 20 residues. The ends lost 0 bases at V and 1 base at J; junction bases unmatched: 8. In germline, CDR1 is ENHRY, CDR2 SYGVKD.

This clone has just one count. The rearrangement joins TRBV27 to TRBJ2-3; 8 bases fit TRBD2. V was clipped by 3 bases and J by 1 base; unmatched bases: 9. Germline loops: CDR1 MNHEY, CDR2 SMNVEV (reference sequence). This CDR3 is 17 amino acids long. This CDR3 is CASSLNGRVVGTDTQYF. DNA for the CDR3: TGTGCCAGCAGTTTGAACGGGAGGGTAGTTGGCACAGATACGCAGTATTTT.

The V gene is TRBV27, the J gene TRBJ2-7, with a possible D match to TRBD1 (6 bases). Germline assignment: CDR1 MNHEY and CDR2 SMNVEV (reference sequence). Trimming removed 5 bases at V and 3 bases at J, with 11 bases between. The CDR3 contains 13 residues. CDR3 in amino acids: CASSQWDNYEQYF. The CDR3, as DNA: TGTGCCAGCAGTCAATGGGACAACTACGAGCAGTACTTC.

The V gene is TRBV5-4, the J gene TRBJ2-5; 7 bases fit TRBD1. The V gene's germline CDR1 is SGHNT and CDR2 YYREEE (reference sequence). Germline trimming cut 3 bases from V and 2 bases from J; bases unmatched to any gene: 1. The CDR3 sequence is 13 residues long. The CDR3 nucleotides read TGTGCCAGCAGCTCGACAGGGCAAGAGACCCAGTACTTC. Translating gives CASSSTGQETQYF. Combining the CDR3 with reference TRBV5-4 and TRBJ2-5 gives the whole variable domain ETGVTQSPTHLIKTRGQQVTLRCSSQSGHNTVSWYQQALGQGPQFIFQYYREEENGRGNFPPRFSGLQFPNYSSELNVNALELDDSALYLCASSSTGQETQYFGPGTRLLVL.

The CDR3 sequence: CASSPGQINEKLFF. CDR3 sequence (DNA): TGCGCCAGCAGCCCGGGACAGATTAATGAAAAACTGTTTTTT. The genes are TRBV4-1 and TRBJ1-4; 7 bases match TRBD1. The ends lost 4 bases at V and 4 bases at J; junction bases unmatched: 3. CDR3 length equals 14 residues. In germline, CDR1 is MGHRA, CDR2 YSYEKL.

The V and J genes are TRBV7-2 and TRBJ2-1; the match to TRBD1 covers 10 bases. Looked up from germline, CDR1 is SGHTA and CDR2 is FQGNSA. V lost 5 bases and J lost 6; bases outside the gene matches: 10. CDR3 length equals 16 residues. The CDR3 DNA sequence: TGTGCCAGCAGCAAAACCGGGACAGGGGTGGGCAATGAGCAGTTCTTC. Its protein is CASSKTGTGVGNEQFF.

The chain joins TRBV18 to TRBJ2-7; TRBD2 is a possible D gene (5 bases). The germline V gene encodes CDR1 KGHSH and CDR2 LQKENI. The CDR3 extends over 15 amino acids. V was clipped by 3 bases and J by 3 bases, with 15 bases between them. CDR3 residues: CASSPSGRGRYEQYF. CDR3 DNA: TGTGCCAGCTCACCTTCGGGAAGAGGCCGCTACGAGCAGTACTTC.

This chain's CDR3 is CASSPLGGREKLFF. Here the CDR3 DNA reads TGTGCCAGCAGCCCATTAGGGGGGAGGGAAAAACTGTTTTTT. The chain recombines TRBV9 with TRBJ1-4; D is possibly TRBD1 (6 bases). Per the germline V gene, CDR1 is SGDLS and CDR2 is YYNGEE. This CDR3 is built from 14 residues. V was clipped by 4 bases and J by 8 bases, with 15 bases between them.